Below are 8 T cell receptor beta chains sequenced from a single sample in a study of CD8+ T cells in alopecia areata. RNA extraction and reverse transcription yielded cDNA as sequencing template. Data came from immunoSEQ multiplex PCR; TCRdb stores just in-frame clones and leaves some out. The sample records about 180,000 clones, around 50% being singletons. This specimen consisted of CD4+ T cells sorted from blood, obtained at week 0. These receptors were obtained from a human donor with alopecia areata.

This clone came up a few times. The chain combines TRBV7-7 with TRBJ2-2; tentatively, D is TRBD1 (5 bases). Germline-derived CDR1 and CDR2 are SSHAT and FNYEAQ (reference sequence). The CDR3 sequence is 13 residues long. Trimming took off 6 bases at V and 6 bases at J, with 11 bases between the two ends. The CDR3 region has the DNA TGTGCCAGCAGTCGACAGAGACCCGGGGAGCTGTTTTTT. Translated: CASSRQRPGELFF.

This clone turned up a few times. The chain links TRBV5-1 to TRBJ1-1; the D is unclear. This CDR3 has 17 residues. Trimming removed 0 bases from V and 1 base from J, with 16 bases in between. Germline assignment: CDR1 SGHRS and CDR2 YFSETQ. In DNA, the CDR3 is TGCGCCAGCAGCTTGGGCCCAAGAGGGAGAGCGAACACTGAAGCTTTCTTT. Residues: CASSLGPRGRANTEAFF.

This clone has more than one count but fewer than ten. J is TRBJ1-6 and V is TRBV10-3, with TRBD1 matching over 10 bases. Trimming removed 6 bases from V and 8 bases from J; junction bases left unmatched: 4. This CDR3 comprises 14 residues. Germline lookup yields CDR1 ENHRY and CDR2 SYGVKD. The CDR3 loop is CAIRPGQGDSPLHF. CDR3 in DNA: TGTGCCATCAGACCCGGACAGGGGGATTCACCCCTCCACTTT.

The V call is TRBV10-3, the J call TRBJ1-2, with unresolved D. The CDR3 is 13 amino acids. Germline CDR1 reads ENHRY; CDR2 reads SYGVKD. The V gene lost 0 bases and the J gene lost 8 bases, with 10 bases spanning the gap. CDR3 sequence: CAISESGIGGYTF. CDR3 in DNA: TGTGCCATCAGTGAGTCTGGGATCGGCGGCTACACCTTC.

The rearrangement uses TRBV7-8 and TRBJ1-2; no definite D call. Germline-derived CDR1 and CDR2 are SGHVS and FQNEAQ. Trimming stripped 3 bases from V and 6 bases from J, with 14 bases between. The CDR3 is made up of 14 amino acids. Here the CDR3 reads CASSLSRLTDGYTF. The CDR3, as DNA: TGTGCCAGCAGCTTGTCTCGGCTAACAGATGGCTACACCTTC.

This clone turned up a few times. The CDR3 DNA sequence: TGCAGCGTCCACGAGACGGGAACGGCAGATACGCAGTATTTT. Protein product: CSVHETGTADTQYF. The chain employs TRBV29-1 and TRBJ2-3, with a weak D call TRBD2 (5 bases). CDR1 and CDR2 (germline): SQVTM, ANQGSEA. V was trimmed by 6 bases and J by 4 bases, leaving 17 bases between them. CDR3 length: 14 residues.

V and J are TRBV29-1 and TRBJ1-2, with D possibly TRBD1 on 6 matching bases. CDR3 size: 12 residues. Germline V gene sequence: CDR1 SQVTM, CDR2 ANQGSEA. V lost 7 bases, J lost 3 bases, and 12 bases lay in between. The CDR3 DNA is TGCAGCGCCCCAGGACAGCACTATGGCTACACCTTC. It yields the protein CSAPGQHYGYTF.

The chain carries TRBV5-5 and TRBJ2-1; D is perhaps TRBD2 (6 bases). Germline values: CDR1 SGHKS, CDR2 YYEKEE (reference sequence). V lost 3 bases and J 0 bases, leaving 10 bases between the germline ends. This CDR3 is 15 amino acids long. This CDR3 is CASSSGGASYNEQFF. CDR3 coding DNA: TGTGCCAGCAGCTCCGGGGGAGCCTCCTACAATGAGCAGTTCTTC.